The rows below give T cell receptor beta chains drawn from one sample of a study of T cell responses to AZD1222 COVID-19 vaccine. TCRdb keeps only in-frame clones here, not all; method: immunoSEQ multiplex PCR. The sample records some 120,000 clones, 94% being singletons. Here the sequenced sample was peripheral blood, taken on day 0 of AZD1222 vaccination. Receptor source: an adult in good health. Both conserved end residues are part of each CDR3. The order of the fields is V gene, J gene, clone size, D gene, CDR3 protein, CDR3 DNA. A D gene is named only where the DNA matches it firmly. Clone size is shown for a subset of rows, as once, few, many or a class of expanded clone.

TRBV7-2	TRBJ1-1	.	TRBD1	CASSLEGTGGTEAFF	TGTGCCAGCAGCTTAGAAGGGACAGGGGGCACTGAAGCTTTCTTT
TRBV11-2	TRBJ2-1	once	.	CASTKSGGRYNEQFF	TGTGCCAGCACGAAATCAGGGGGGCGGTACAATGAGCAGTTCTTC
TRBV4-3	TRBJ1-2	.	.	CASSQGRDTYGYTF	TGCGCCAGCAGCCAAGGCCGGGACACTTATGGCTACACCTTC
TRBV28	TRBJ2-1	.	TRBD2	CASSLSGTSGSNEQFF	TGTGCCAGCAGCCTCTCAGGGACTAGCGGGAGTAATGAGCAGTTCTTC
TRBV7-9	TRBJ1-2	.	TRBD1	CASSLIGRDRGLGYTF	TGTGCCAGCAGCTTAATTGGCAGGGACAGGGGGCTTGGCTACACCTTC
TRBV30	TRBJ1-2	.	.	CAWSIPPLNGKGYTF	TGTGCCTGGAGTATCCCCCCGTTAAACGGGAAAGGCTACACCTTC
TRBV15	TRBJ2-7	.	.	CATSIKGSTSYEQYF	TGTGCCACCAGCATAAAGGGATCTACTTCCTACGAGCAGTACTTC
TRBV9	TRBJ1-1	.	.	CASSVAPSTEAFF	TGTGCCAGCAGCGTAGCCCCCTCTACTGAAGCTTTCTTT
TRBV9	TRBJ2-7	.	TRBD1	CASSVGTGGPYEQYF	TGTGCCAGCAGCGTAGGGACAGGGGGACCCTACGAGCAGTACTTC
TRBV19	TRBJ2-1	.	TRBD2	CASSPRGPGGANEQFF	TGTGCCAGTAGCCCAAGAGGGCCGGGGGGAGCAAATGAGCAGTTCTTC
TRBV6-2/TRBV6-3	TRBJ2-1	once	TRBD2	CASSYGTSRGNEQFF	TGTGCCAGCAGTTACGGGACTAGCAGGGGCAATGAGCAGTTCTTC
TRBV5-1	TRBJ2-1	.	.	CASSLVLANEQFF	TGCGCCAGCAGCTTGGTGTTAGCCAATGAGCAGTTCTTC
TRBV5-1	TRBJ2-3	.	TRBD1	CASSLWDRGTDTQYF	TGCGCCAGCAGCTTATGGGACAGGGGGACAGATACGCAGTATTTT
TRBV1	TRBJ1-4	.	.	CTSSRVGRGQPHEKLFF	TGCACCAGCAGCCGCGTGGGGCGGGGCCAACCCCATGAAAAACTGTTTTTT
TRBV20-1	TRBJ2-5	.	.	CSAPETQYF	TGCAGTGCTCCTGAGACCCAGTACTTC
TRBV5-1	TRBJ2-1	.	TRBD2	CASSPGLAGDNEQFF	TGCGCCAGCAGCCCGGGACTAGCGGGAGACAATGAGCAGTTCTTC
TRBV27	TRBJ1-5	.	.	CASSTTRVHSNQPQHF	TGTGCCAGCAGTACAACGCGGGTACATAGCAATCAGCCCCAGCATTTT
TRBV4-1	TRBJ2-2	.	TRBD2	CASSQPRLAGETGELFF	TGCGCCAGCAGCCAACCCCGGCTAGCGGGAGAAACCGGGGAGCTGTTTTTT
TRBV28	TRBJ1-5	.	.	CASSLPLTARHDQPQHF	TGTGCCAGCAGTTTACCTCTGACTGCCAGACATGATCAGCCCCAGCATTTT
TRBV13	TRBJ2-2	.	TRBD2	CASSSPLWEGDTGELFF	TGTGCCAGCAGCTCCCCCCTCTGGGAGGGCGACACCGGGGAGCTGTTTTTT
TRBV19	TRBJ1-3	.	.	CASSIGGYTIYF	TGTGCCAGTAGTATAGGAGGGTACACCATATATTTT
TRBV7-2	TRBJ1-5	.	.	CASSLDPLVGQPQHF	TGTGCCAGCAGCTTAGACCCCCTAGTTGGTCAGCCCCAGCATTTT
TRBV30	TRBJ1-5	.	.	CAWTSTSNQPQHF	TGTGCCTGGACATCCACTAGCAATCAGCCCCAGCATTTT
TRBV28	TRBJ2-2	.	.	CASSSSGGLRELFF	TGTGCCAGCTCATCTAGTGGGGGATTAAGGGAGCTGTTTTTT
TRBV6-5	TRBJ1-2	.	.	CASSRNTNYGYTF	TGTGCCAGCAGTAGGAACACTAACTATGGCTACACCTTC
TRBV19	TRBJ1-5	once	.	CASRERNQPQHF	TGTGCCAGTAGAGAGCGGAATCAGCCCCAGCATTTT
TRBV24-1	TRBJ2-1	.	.	CATSDPIYNEQFF	TGTGCCACCAGTGACCCGATCTACAATGAGCAGTTCTTC
TRBV3-1/TRBV3-2	TRBJ2-1	once	.	CASSQRNNEQFF	TGTGCCAGCAGCCAGAGGAACAATGAGCAGTTCTTC
TRBV7-8	TRBJ2-7	.	.	CASSPDSSSYEQYF	TGTGCCAGCAGCCCCGACAGTTCCTCCTACGAGCAGTACTTC
TRBV3-1/TRBV3-2	TRBJ2-2	.	.	CASSQEIYTGELFF	TGTGCCAGCAGCCAAGAAATCTACACCGGGGAGCTGTTTTTT
TRBV7-2	TRBJ1-2	few	.	CASSLGEGRSGYTF	TGTGCCAGCAGCTTAGGGGAGGGGAGGAGTGGCTACACCTTC
TRBV6-5	TRBJ1-2	.	.	CASTNPDTNYGYTF	TGTGCCAGCACAAATCCTGACACTAACTATGGCTACACCTTC
TRBV6-4	TRBJ2-7	.	.	CASTSGEGFYEQYF	TGTGCCAGCACCAGCGGAGAGGGGTTTTACGAGCAGTACTTC
TRBV2	TRBJ1-5	.	.	CASSILEGQQPQHF	TGTGCCAGCAGTATACTAGAGGGGCAACAGCCCCAGCATTTT
TRBV30	TRBJ1-6	.	TRBD1	CAWSGTANSPLHF	TGTGCCTGGTCCGGGACAGCAAATTCACCCCTCCACTTT
TRBV2	TRBJ2-1	.	.	CASSPGGLAEHNEQFF	TGTGCCAGCAGCCCTGGGGGGCTAGCCGAACACAATGAGCAGTTCTTC
TRBV20-1	TRBJ2-3	.	.	CSASEGPDTQYF	TGCAGTGCTAGTGAAGGGCCAGATACGCAGTATTTT
TRBV3-1/TRBV3-2	TRBJ2-6	.	.	CASTPRWGANVLTF	TGTGCCAGCACCCCGCGCTGGGGGGCCAACGTCCTGACTTTC
TRBV28	TRBJ1-2	.	TRBD1	CASSLGQGSGYTF	TGTGCCAGCAGTTTGGGACAGGGGAGCGGCTACACCTTC
TRBV12-5	TRBJ2-1	.	.	CASSLGGGIDWDEQFF	TGTGCTAGTTCTCTTGGCGGAGGGATAGATTGGGATGAGCAGTTCTTC
TRBV2	TRBJ1-2	once	.	CASSVSGSPNYGYTF	TGTGCCAGCAGTGTTTCAGGATCCCCTAACTATGGCTACACCTTC
TRBV30	TRBJ2-7	.	TRBD2	CAWSVGGGPSYEQYF	TGTGCCTGGAGTGTGGGGGGGGGACCCTCCTACGAGCAGTACTTC
TRBV30	TRBJ2-1	.	.	CAWSGSSYNEQFF	TGTGCCTGGAGTGGCAGCTCCTACAATGAGCAGTTCTTC
TRBV18	TRBJ1-3	.	.	CASSPPTTAGNTIYF	TGTGCCAGCTCACCACCGACCACGGCTGGAAACACCATATATTTT
TRBV7-3	TRBJ2-1	.	TRBD2	CASSPGLAVSEYNEQFF	TGTGCCAGCAGTCCCGGACTAGCAGTCTCCGAATACAATGAGCAGTTCTTC
TRBV27	TRBJ1-1	.	.	CASSLNRDRDIIF	TGTGCCAGCAGCCTTAACCGGGACCGGGATATAATCTTT
TRBV28	TRBJ1-3	.	TRBD1	CASSFPPGQGTYTIYF	TGTGCCAGCAGTTTTCCTCCGGGACAGGGGACTTACACCATATATTTT
TRBV18	TRBJ2-7	.	TRBD2	CASSPSGRAYEQYF	TGTGCCAGCTCACCTAGCGGGAGGGCCTACGAGCAGTACTTC
TRBV24-1	TRBJ2-5	.	TRBD2	CATGADRTSRDETQYF	TGTGCCACCGGAGCGGATAGGACTAGCCGTGACGAGACCCAGTACTTC
TRBV18	TRBJ2-1	few	TRBD1	CASSPPNRGSYNEQFF	TGTGCCAGCTCACCCCCTAACAGGGGTTCCTACAATGAGCAGTTCTTC
TRBV10-3	TRBJ2-1	.	TRBD2	CAISPRTSGRTDEQFF	TGTGCCATCAGTCCCCGGACTAGCGGAAGAACGGATGAGCAGTTCTTC